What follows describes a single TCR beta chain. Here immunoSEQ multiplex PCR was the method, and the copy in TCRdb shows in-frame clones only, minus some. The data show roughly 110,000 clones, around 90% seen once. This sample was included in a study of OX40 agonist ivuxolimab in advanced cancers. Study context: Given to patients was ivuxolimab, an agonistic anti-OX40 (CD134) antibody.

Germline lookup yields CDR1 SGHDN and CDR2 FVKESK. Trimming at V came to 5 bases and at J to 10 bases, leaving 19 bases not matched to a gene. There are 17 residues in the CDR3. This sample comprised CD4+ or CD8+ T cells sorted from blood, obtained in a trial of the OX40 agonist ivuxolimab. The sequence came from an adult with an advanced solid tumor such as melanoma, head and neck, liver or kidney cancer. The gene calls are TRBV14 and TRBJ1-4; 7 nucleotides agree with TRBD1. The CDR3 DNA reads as TGTGCCAGCAGCGAAACCCCGACAGGGTCCAACTTTGGAAAACTGTTTTTT. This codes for CASSETPTGSNFGKLFF. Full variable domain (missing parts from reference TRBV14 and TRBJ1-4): EAGVTQFPSHSVIEKGQTVTLRCDPISGHDNLYWYRRVMGKEIKFLLHFVKESKQDESGMPNNRFLAERTGGTYSTLKVQPAELEDSGVYFCASSETPTGSNFGKLFFGSGTQLSVL.